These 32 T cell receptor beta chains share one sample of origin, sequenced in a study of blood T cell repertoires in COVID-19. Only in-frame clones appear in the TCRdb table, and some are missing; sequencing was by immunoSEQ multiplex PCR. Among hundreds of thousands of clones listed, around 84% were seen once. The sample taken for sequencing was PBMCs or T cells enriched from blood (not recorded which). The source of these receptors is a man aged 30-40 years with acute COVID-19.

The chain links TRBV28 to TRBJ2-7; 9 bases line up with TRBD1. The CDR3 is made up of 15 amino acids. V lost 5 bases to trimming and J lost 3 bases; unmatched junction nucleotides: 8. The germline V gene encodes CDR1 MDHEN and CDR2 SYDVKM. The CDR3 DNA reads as TGTGCCAGCAGTACCCTTAAGACAGGGGGCTACGAGCAGTACTTC. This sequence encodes CASSTLKTGGYEQYF.

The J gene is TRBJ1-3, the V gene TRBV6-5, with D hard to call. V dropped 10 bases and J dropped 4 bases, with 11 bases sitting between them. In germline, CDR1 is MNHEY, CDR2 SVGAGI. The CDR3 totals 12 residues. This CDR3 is CATVSGGNTIYF. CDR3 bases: TGTGCCACCGTTAGCGGCGGAAACACCATATATTTT.

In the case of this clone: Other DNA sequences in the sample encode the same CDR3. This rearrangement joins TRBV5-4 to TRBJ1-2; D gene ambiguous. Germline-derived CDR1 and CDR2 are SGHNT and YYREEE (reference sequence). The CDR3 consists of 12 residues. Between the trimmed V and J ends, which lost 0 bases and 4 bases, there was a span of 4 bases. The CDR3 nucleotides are TGTGCCAGCAGCTTGGACAGCTATGGCTACACCTTC. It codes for CASSLDSYGYTF.

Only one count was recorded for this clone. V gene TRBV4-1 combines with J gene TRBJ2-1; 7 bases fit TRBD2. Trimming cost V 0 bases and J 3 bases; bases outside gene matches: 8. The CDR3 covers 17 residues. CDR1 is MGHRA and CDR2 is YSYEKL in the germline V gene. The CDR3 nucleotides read TGCGCCAGCAGCCAAGATCGCGGGACTATGCACTACAATGAGCAGTTCTTC. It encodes CASSQDRGTMHYNEQFF.

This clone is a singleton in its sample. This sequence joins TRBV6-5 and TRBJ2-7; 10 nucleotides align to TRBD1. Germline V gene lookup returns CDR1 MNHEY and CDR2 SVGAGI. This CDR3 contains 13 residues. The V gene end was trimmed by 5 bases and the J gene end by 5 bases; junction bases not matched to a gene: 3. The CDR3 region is CASSRDRGHEQYF. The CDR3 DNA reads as TGTGCCAGCAGTAGGGACAGGGGCCACGAGCAGTACTTC.

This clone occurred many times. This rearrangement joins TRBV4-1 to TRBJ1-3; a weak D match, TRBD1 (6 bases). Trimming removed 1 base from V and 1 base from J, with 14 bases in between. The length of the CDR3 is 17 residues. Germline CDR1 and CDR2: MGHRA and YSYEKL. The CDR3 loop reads CASSQVAGARSGNTIYF. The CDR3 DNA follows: TGCGCCAGCAGCCAAGTGGCGGGGGCTCGGTCTGGAAACACCATATATTTT.

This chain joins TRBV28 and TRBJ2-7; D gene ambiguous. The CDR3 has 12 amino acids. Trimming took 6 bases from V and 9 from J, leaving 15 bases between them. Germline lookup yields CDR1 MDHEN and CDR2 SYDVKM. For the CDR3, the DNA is TGTGCCAGCAGGAGTTCAGTGCGAGGGCAGTACTTC. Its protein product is CASRSSVRGQYF.

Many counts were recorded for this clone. The chain's CDR3 is CASSSRRAGEADTQYF. CDR3 DNA sequence: TGTGCCAGTAGTTCCAGGCGAGCGGGGGAGGCAGATACGCAGTATTTT. The chain employs TRBV19 and TRBJ2-3; TRBD2 agrees at 8 bases. J lost 4 bases, V lost 5 bases, and 11 bases had no gene match. CDR3 length equals 16 residues. Germline values: CDR1 LNHDA, CDR2 SQIVND (reference sequence).

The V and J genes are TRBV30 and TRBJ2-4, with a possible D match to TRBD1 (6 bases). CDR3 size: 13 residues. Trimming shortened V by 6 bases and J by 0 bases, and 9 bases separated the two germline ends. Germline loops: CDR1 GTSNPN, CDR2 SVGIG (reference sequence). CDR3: CACGDIAKNIQYF. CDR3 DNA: TGTGCCTGCGGGGACATAGCCAAAAACATTCAGTACTTC.

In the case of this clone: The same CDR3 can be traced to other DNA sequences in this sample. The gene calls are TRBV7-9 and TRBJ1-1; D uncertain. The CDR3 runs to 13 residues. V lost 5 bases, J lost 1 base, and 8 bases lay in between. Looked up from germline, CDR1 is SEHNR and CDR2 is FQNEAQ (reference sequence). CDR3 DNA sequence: TGTGCCAGCAGCCCCGAGGGGAACACTGAAGCTTTCTTT. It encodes CASSPEGNTEAFF. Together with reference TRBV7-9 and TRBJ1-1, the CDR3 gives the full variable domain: DTGVSQNPRHKITKRGQNVTFRCDPISEHNRLYWYRQTLGQGPEFLTYFQNEAQLEKSRLLSDRFSAERPKGSFSTLEIQRTEQGDSAMYLCASSPEGNTEAFFGQGTRLTVV.

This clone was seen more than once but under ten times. For the CDR3, the DNA is TGTGCCAGCAGCAATGGCTCTAGCCAAGGACGCCCAAATACGCAGTATTTT. Its translation: CASSNGSSQGRPNTQYF. The gene calls are TRBV21-1 and TRBJ2-3; TRBD2 is taken as the D call from the table, unchecked against the DNA. TRBV21-1 is assigned pseudogene status. The CDR3 has 17 residues.

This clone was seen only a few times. The CDR3 DNA reads TGTGCCAGCAGCGTCCTCCCGGGGGCGGGGGGGCGTCTTTACAATGAGCAGTTCTTC. Protein: CASSVLPGAGGRLYNEQFF. The chain employs TRBV9 and TRBJ2-1; 9 nucleotides match TRBD2. Trimming cost V 2 bases and J 4 bases; bases outside gene matches: 16. CDR3 length equals 19 residues. Germline V gene data show CDR1 as SGDLS and CDR2 as YYNGEE.

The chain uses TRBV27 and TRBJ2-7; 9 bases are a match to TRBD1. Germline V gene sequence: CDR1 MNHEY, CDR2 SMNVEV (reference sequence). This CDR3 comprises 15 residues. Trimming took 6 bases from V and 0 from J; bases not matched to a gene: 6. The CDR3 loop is CASRGGTGSSYEQYF. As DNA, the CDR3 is TGTGCCAGCAGGGGCGGGACAGGGAGCTCCTACGAGCAGTACTTC.

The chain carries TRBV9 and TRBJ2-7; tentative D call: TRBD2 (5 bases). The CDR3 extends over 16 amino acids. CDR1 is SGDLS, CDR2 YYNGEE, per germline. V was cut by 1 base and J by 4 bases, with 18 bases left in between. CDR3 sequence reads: CASSVHPSPQPYEQYF. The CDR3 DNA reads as TGTGCCAGCAGCGTACATCCTAGCCCCCAGCCTTACGAGCAGTACTTC. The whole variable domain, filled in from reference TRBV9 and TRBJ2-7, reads DSGVTQTPKHLITATGQRVTLRCSPRSGDLSVYWYQQSLDQGLQFLIQYYNGEERAKGNILERFSAQQFPDLHSELNLSSLELGDSALYFCASSVHPSPQPYEQYFGPGTRLTVT.

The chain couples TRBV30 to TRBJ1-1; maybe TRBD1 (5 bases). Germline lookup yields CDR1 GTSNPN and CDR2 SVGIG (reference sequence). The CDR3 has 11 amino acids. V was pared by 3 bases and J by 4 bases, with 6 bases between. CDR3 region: CAWRGLTEAFF. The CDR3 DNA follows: TGTGCCTGGAGGGGACTCACTGAAGCTTTCTTT. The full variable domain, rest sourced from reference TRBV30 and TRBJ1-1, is SQTIHQWPATLVQPVGSPLSLECTVEGTSNPNLYWYRQAAGRGLQLLFYSVGIGQISSEVPQNLSASRPQDRQFILSSKKLLLSDSGFYLCAWRGLTEAFFGQGTRLTVV.

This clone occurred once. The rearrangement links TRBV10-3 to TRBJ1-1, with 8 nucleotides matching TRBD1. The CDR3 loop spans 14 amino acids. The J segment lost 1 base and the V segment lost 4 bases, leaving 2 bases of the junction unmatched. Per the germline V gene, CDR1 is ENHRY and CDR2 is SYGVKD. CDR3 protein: CAISVGTGNTEAFF. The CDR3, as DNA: TGTGCCATCAGTGTTGGGACAGGGAACACTGAAGCTTTCTTT.

The CDR3 is CASTGFYNSPLHF. The CDR3 DNA follows: TGTGCCAGTACGGGTTTCTATAATTCACCCCTCCACTTT. The chain couples TRBV12-3 or TRBV12-4 to TRBJ1-6; D unclear. This CDR3 is 13 amino acids long. V shed 9 bases and J shed 3 bases, with 9 bases lying between them.

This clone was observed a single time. The CDR3 region has the DNA TGTGCCAGCAGCCGACAGAGCGCGAACACCGGGGAGCTGTTTTTT. Its protein is CASSRQSANTGELFF. This chain uses TRBV7-3 with TRBJ2-2; D is perhaps TRBD1 (5 bases). V gave up 5 bases and J gave up 0 bases, with 10 bases separating them. From germline, CDR1 is SGHTA and CDR2 FQGTGA. CDR3 length equals 15 residues.

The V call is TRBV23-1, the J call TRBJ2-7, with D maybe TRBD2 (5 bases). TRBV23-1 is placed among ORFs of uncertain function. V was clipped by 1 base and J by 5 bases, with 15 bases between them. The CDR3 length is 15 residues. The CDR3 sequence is CASSQLVRGHDEQYF. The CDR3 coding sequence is TGCGCCAGCAGTCAATTGGTCCGGGGTCACGACGAGCAGTACTTC.

This chain's CDR3 is CARSLARVRVREGGYTF. CDR3 DNA sequence: TGTGCCAGAAGCTTGGCCAGGGTTCGGGTGAGAGAAGGAGGCTACACCTTC. V gene TRBV5-3 combines with J gene TRBJ1-2, with D possibly TRBD1 on 5 matching bases. TRBV5-3 belongs to the ORF category, with a function that is uncertain. The CDR3 loop spans 17 amino acids. V lost 0 bases and J lost 8, with 23 bases in between.

Written as DNA, the CDR3 is TGTGCCAGCAGGCAGCGGAAGGGGAACACTGAAGCTTTCTTT. The encoded protein is CASRQRKGNTEAFF. V gene TRBV6-5 combines with J gene TRBJ1-1, with unresolved D. The V end was cut by 6 bases, the J end by 1 base, with 12 bases between. The CDR3 has 14 amino acids. In germline, CDR1 is MNHEY, CDR2 SVGAGI.

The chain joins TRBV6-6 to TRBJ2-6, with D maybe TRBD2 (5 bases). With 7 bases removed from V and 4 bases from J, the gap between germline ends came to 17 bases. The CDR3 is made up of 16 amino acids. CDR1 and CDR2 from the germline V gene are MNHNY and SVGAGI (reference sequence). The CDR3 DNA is TGTGCCAGCACCCCCGGACTCCCCCCAGGGGCCAACGTCCTGACTTTC. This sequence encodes CASTPGLPPGANVLTF.

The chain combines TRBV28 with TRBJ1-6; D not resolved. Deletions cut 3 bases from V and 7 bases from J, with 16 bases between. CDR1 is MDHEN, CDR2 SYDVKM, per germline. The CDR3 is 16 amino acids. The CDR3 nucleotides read TGTGCCAGCAGTTTGGAGGGAGGGCCAAAAAATTCACCCCTCCACTTT. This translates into CASSLEGGPKNSPLHF.

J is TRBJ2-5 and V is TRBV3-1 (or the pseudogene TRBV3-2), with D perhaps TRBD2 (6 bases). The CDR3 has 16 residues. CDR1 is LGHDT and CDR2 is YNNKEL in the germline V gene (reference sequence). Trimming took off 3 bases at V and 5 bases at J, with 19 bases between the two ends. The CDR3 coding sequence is TGTGCCAGCAGCCAGGTCAGATTTGACGCGGGGGAGACCCAGTACTTC. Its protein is CASSQVRFDAGETQYF.

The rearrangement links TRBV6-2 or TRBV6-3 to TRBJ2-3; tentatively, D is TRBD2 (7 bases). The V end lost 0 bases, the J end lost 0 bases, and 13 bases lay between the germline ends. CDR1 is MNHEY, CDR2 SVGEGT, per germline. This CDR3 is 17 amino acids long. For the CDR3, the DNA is TGTGCCAGCAGTTACTCTACGGGGGGCGCTAGCACAGATACGCAGTATTTT. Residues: CASSYSTGGASTDTQYF.

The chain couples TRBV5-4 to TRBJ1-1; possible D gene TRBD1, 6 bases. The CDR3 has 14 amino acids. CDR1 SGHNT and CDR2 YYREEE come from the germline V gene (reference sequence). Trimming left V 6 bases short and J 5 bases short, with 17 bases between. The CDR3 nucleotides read TGTGCCAGCACCGCTGGGGGGGGCGGAACTGAAGCTTTCTTT. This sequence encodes CASTAGGGGTEAFF.

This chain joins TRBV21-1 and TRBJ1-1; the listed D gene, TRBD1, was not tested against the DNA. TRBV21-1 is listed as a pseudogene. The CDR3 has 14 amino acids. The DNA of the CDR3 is TGTGCCAGCAGTGGGGCGGTTTTAGGCACTGAAGCTTTCTTT. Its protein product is CASSGAVLGTEAFF.

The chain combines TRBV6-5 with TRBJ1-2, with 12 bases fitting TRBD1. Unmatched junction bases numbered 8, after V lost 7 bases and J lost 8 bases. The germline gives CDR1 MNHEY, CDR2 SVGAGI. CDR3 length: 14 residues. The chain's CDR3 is CASKPGQGARGYTF. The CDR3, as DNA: TGTGCCAGCAAACCGGGACAGGGGGCGCGAGGCTACACCTTC.

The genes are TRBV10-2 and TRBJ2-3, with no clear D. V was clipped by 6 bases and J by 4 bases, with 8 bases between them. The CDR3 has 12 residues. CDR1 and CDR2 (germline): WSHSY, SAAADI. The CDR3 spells CASRTWADTQYF. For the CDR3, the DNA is TGCGCCAGCAGGACTTGGGCAGATACGCAGTATTTT.

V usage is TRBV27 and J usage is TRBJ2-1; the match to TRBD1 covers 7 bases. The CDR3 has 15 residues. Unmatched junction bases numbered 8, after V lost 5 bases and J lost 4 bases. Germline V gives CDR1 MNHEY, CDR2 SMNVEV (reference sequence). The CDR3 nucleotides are TGTGCCAGCAGTCCGGACAGGCAACTGTACAATGAGCAGTTCTTC. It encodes CASSPDRQLYNEQFF.

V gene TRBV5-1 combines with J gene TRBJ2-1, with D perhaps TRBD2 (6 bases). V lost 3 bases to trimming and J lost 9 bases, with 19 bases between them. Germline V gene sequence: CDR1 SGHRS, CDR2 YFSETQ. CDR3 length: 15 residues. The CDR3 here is CASSSTSPRFAEQFF. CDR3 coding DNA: TGCGCCAGCAGCTCGACTAGTCCCCGTTTCGCTGAGCAGTTCTTC.

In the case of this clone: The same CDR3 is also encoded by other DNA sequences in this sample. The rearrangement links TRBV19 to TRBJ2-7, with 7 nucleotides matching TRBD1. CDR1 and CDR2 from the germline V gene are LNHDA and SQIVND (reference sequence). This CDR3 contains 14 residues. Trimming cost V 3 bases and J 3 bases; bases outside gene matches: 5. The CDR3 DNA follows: TGTGCCAGTAGTATCCGGGCAGGGGGCTACGAGCAGTACTTC. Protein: CASSIRAGGYEQYF.